Shown below are 28 T cell receptor beta chains from a single sample sequenced in a study of T-cell reconstitution after alpha-beta-depleted transplantation in children. Unique molecular identifiers were incorporated into the prepared TCRbeta library. TCRdb re-called the PCR reads with MiXCR, one entry per CDR3 protein. The sample lists hundreds of thousands of distinct CDR3 sequences; 15% to 20% were seen once. The specimen comprised PBMCs, mostly from graft donor cells, sampled 360 days after TCRalphabeta/CD19-depleted stem cell transplant. The source of these receptors is a boy less than two years old who had a stem cell transplant for Wiskott-Aldrich syndrome, so the T cells may come from the graft donor.

CDR3 DNA sequence: TGTGCCAGCAGCTCCAAAAGGGGGCGAGGTATGAATGAGCAGTTCTTC. It is translated as CASSSKRGRGMNEQFF. The chain uses TRBV5-5 and TRBJ2-1, with TRBD1 identical over 7 bases. The CDR3 consists of 16 residues. V lost 3 bases and J lost 7; bases outside the gene matches: 13. The germline gives CDR1 SGHKS, CDR2 YYEKEE (reference sequence).

This clonotype was seen a few times. The CDR3, as DNA: TGTGCCAGCAGCCCAGTGGGAGCGAGGGGGCGCACAGATACGCAGTATTTT. It specifies CASSPVGARGRTDTQYF. The V gene is TRBV4-2, the J gene TRBJ2-3; 7 positions match TRBD1. Trimming cost V 4 bases and J 1 base; bases outside gene matches: 11. The CDR3 is 17 amino acids. The germline V gene encodes CDR1 LGHNA and CDR2 YNFKEQ.

The chain employs TRBV6-1 and TRBJ2-5; 8 nucleotides align to TRBD2. Germline assignment: CDR1 MNHNS and CDR2 SASEGT. Trimming at V came to 1 base and at J to 10 bases, leaving 8 bases not matched to a gene. The CDR3 is 14 amino acids. The CDR3 nucleotides are TGTGCCAGCAGTGAAGGGCGGGGGGCATCGGTCCAGTACTTC. It yields the protein CASSEGRGASVQYF.

This clonotype came up a few times. The chain links TRBV15 to TRBJ2-3; D call uncertain. CDR3 length: 13 residues. Germline-derived CDR1 and CDR2 are LNHNV and YYDKDF (reference sequence). Trimming pared 2 bases from V and 6 bases from J, leaving 9 bases between. CDR3 in amino acids: CATSRPGPDTQYF. The CDR3 DNA reads TGTGCCACCAGCAGACCAGGACCCGATACGCAGTATTTT.

There are many counts of this clonotype. The V gene is TRBV20-1, the J gene TRBJ2-7; either TRBD1 or TRBD2 may fit D (5 bases each). CDR1 is DFQATT, CDR2 SNEGSKA, per germline (reference sequence). Trimming took off 4 bases at V and 2 bases at J, with 12 bases between the two ends. This CDR3 spans 13 amino acids. The CDR3 reads CSAIGASAYEQYF. In DNA, the CDR3 is TGCAGTGCTATCGGGGCCTCCGCCTACGAGCAGTACTTC.

This chain connects TRBV10-2 to TRBJ2-7, with TRBD1 identical over 9 bases. Looked up from germline, CDR1 is WSHSY and CDR2 is SAAADI. This CDR3 region has 16 residues. V lost 0 bases and J lost 4; bases outside the gene matches: 7. In DNA form, the CDR3 reads TGCGCCAGCAGTGAGTCGTACAGGGGGCGCGGGTACGAGCAGTACTTC. As protein: CASSESYRGRGYEQYF.

The chain employs TRBV20-1 and TRBJ1-3; possible D gene TRBD1, 5 bases. V gave up 4 bases and J gave up 4 bases, with 11 bases separating them. Germline assignment: CDR1 DFQATT and CDR2 SNEGSKA (reference sequence). The CDR3 length is 13 residues. CDR3 protein: CSATGTWGNTIYF. CDR3 DNA: TGCAGTGCTACCGGGACGTGGGGAAACACCATATATTTT.

This clonotype was picked up a small number of times. The chain combines TRBV12-3 or TRBV12-4 with TRBJ2-3; perhaps TRBD2 as D (5 bases). V was trimmed by 2 bases and J by 4 bases, leaving 10 bases between them. This CDR3 has 14 amino acids. The CDR3 reads CASSLILGADTQYF. CDR3 DNA: TGTGCCAGCAGTTTAATTTTGGGAGCAGATACGCAGTATTTT.

This clonotype was counted a few times. This chain joins TRBV29-1 and TRBJ2-7, with 9 bases fitting TRBD1. CDR1 is SQVTM, CDR2 ANQGSEA, per germline. Germline trimming cut 1 base from V and 3 bases from J; bases unmatched to any gene: 1. The CDR3 totals 13 residues. The DNA for the CDR3 is TGCAGCGTTGAAGGACAGGGGGTCTACGAGCAGTACTTC. Its translation: CSVEGQGVYEQYF.

This clonotype was detected only a few times. The chain joins TRBV25-1 to TRBJ1-2; D gene unclear. From germline, CDR1 is MGHDK and CDR2 SYGVNS. The V end lost 10 bases, the J end lost 3 bases, and 9 bases lay between the germline ends. The CDR3 is 11 residues long. CDR3 sequence: CATKTYYGYTF. The CDR3 DNA sequence: TGTGCCACTAAAACCTACTATGGCTACACCTTC.

This clonotype was counted a few times. V and J are TRBV24-1 and TRBJ2-3; D possibly corresponds to TRBD1 (6 bases). The germline gives CDR1 KGHDR, CDR2 SFDVKD. Trimming took off 4 bases at V and 4 bases at J, with 23 bases between the two ends. The CDR3 is 18 residues long. CDR3 loop: CATSEPAPGALGADTQYF. The CDR3 nucleotides are TGTGCCACCAGTGAACCTGCCCCAGGGGCTTTGGGGGCAGATACGCAGTATTTT.

The sample holds a few counts of this clonotype. The CDR3 is CATGSHSPLHF. The CDR3 DNA reads as TGTGCTACGGGCAGCCATTCACCCCTCCACTTT. This rearrangement joins TRBV19 to TRBJ1-6; D is unresolved. CDR3 size: 11 residues. CDR1 and CDR2 from the germline V gene are LNHDA and SQIVND (reference sequence).

J is TRBJ2-1 and V is TRBV20-1; a weak D match, TRBD1 (6 bases). Trimming removed 1 base at V and 7 bases at J, with 14 bases between. CDR3 size: 14 residues. Per the germline V gene, CDR1 is DFQATT and CDR2 is SNEGSKA (reference sequence). CDR3 region: CSARGGHRVNEQFF. In DNA form, the CDR3 reads TGCAGTGCTAGAGGAGGGCACAGGGTAAATGAGCAGTTCTTC.

This chain connects TRBV10-2 to TRBJ2-7; D is unresolved. V was pared by 1 base and J by 9 bases, with 10 bases between. The CDR3 is 12 amino acids. Germline V gene data show CDR1 as WSHSY and CDR2 as SAAADI. CDR3 coding DNA: TGCGCCAGCAGTGAGTGGGGTCGCGGGCAGTACTTC. Its translation: CASSEWGRGQYF.

This clonotype showed up many times. This chain joins TRBV12-3 or TRBV12-4 and TRBJ2-5; 11 bases fit TRBD1. CDR3 length: 15 residues. Trimming removed 6 bases from V and 2 bases from J; junction bases left unmatched: 5. The CDR3 is CASSRGQGGQETQYF. In DNA form, the CDR3 reads TGTGCCAGCAGCCGGGGACAGGGGGGACAAGAGACCCAGTACTTC.

The table lists this clonotype with a few counts. The chain joins TRBV29-1 to TRBJ2-7, with 8 nucleotides matching TRBD1. Germline V gene sequence: CDR1 SQVTM, CDR2 ANQGSEA. The CDR3 contains 16 residues. J was trimmed by 2 bases and V by 4 bases; bases with no gene match: 13. The CDR3 DNA reads TGCAGCGTTGTAACCTTTGCCCACAGGGGGACCTACGAGCAGTACTTC. It translates to CSVVTFAHRGTYEQYF.

The chain employs TRBV20-1 and TRBJ2-5; no definite D call. The germline gives CDR1 DFQATT, CDR2 SNEGSKA (reference sequence). V was shortened by 3 bases and J by 2 bases, with 19 bases between the two germline ends. The CDR3 spans 16 residues. CDR3 sequence (DNA): TGCAGTGCTAGGAAGACCGACCCCTGGCGGCAAGAGACCCAGTACTTC. It encodes CSARKTDPWRQETQYF.

This clonotype was counted a few times. The V call is TRBV7-2, the J call TRBJ2-2; a possible D gene is TRBD2 (5 bases). Trimming took off 2 bases at V and 3 bases at J, with 10 bases between the two ends. There are 15 residues in the CDR3. The germline V gene has CDR1 SGHTA and CDR2 FQGNSA. CDR3: CASSLRGSDTGELFF. As DNA, the CDR3 is TGTGCCAGCAGCTTAAGAGGGTCGGACACCGGGGAGCTGTTTTTT.

The rearrangement links TRBV9 to TRBJ2-5; the D gene is possibly TRBD2 (8 bases). Trimming pared 4 bases from V and 1 base from J, leaving 17 bases between. The germline gives CDR1 SGDLS, CDR2 YYNGEE. This CDR3 has 16 residues. CDR3 protein: CASSTGAGGGQETQYF. The CDR3 DNA sequence: TGTGCCAGCAGCACAGGGGCGGGAGGTGGCCAAGAGACCCAGTACTTC.

This clonotype occurred a few times. The chain recombines TRBV7-9 with TRBJ2-7, with 9 bases that match TRBD2. CDR1 and CDR2 (germline): SEHNR, FQNEAQ (reference sequence). J gave up 0 bases and V 5 bases, and 8 bases lay outside the gene matches. The CDR3 covers 16 residues. The CDR3 loop reads CASSHILAGGSYEQYF. Here the CDR3 DNA reads TGTGCCAGCAGCCATATACTAGCGGGTGGCTCCTACGAGCAGTACTTC.

This clonotype was picked up a small number of times. The chain uses TRBV20-1 and TRBJ1-4; D not resolved. The CDR3 is made up of 12 amino acids. Trimming cost V 1 base and J 7 bases, with 7 bases left between them. CDR1 is DFQATT and CDR2 is SNEGSKA in the germline V gene (reference sequence). In DNA, the CDR3 is TGCAGTGCTAGAGGGTCCGTTGAAAAACTGTTTTTT. Protein sequence: CSARGSVEKLFF.

This clonotype appeared many times. This chain uses TRBV7-2 with TRBJ2-7; 7 bases match TRBD1. With V trimmed by 2 bases and J by 3 bases, 7 bases remained unmatched. CDR3 length: 15 residues. Germline CDR1 reads SGHTA; CDR2 reads FQGNSA. CDR3 sequence: CASSLNGQVHYEQYF. Here the CDR3 DNA reads TGTGCCAGCAGCTTAAACGGACAGGTTCACTACGAGCAGTACTTC.

The J gene is TRBJ2-2, the V gene TRBV12-3 or TRBV12-4; D gene ambiguous. V was shortened by 5 bases and J by 5 bases, with 9 bases between the two germline ends. This CDR3 spans 13 amino acids. DNA of the CDR3: TGTGCCAGCAGTATGTTAGGTACCGGGGAGCTGTTTTTT. Amino acid sequence: CASSMLGTGELFF.

V and J are TRBV20-1 and TRBJ2-7; 12 nucleotides agree with TRBD2. The CDR3 spans 17 residues. V shed 2 bases, J shed 4 bases, and the junction held 12 bases outside the gene matches. Per the germline V gene, CDR1 is DFQATT and CDR2 is SNEGSKA (reference sequence). CDR3 loop: CSARKSQLAGGRYEQYF. CDR3 DNA sequence: TGCAGTGCTAGAAAATCCCAACTAGCGGGGGGCCGTTACGAGCAGTACTTC.

This clonotype has a handful of counts. The chain combines TRBV29-1 with TRBJ2-4; tentatively, D is TRBD1 (5 bases). The germline gives CDR1 SQVTM, CDR2 ANQGSEA. Trimming shortened V by 6 bases and J by 0 bases, and 6 bases separated the two germline ends. CDR3 length equals 12 residues. The CDR3: CSVGVAKNIQYF. CDR3 in DNA: TGCAGCGTAGGGGTAGCCAAAAACATTCAGTACTTC.

The V call is TRBV7-2, the J call TRBJ1-4; D unclear. This CDR3 is built from 16 residues. V was trimmed by 7 bases and J by 0 bases, leaving 15 bases between them. The germline gives CDR1 SGHTA, CDR2 FQGNSA. The CDR3 protein is CASNKRYGPTNEKLFF. The CDR3 DNA sequence: TGTGCCAGCAACAAACGGTACGGCCCAACTAATGAAAAACTGTTTTTT.

The J gene is TRBJ1-5, the V gene TRBV29-1; 9 bases map to TRBD1. The CDR3 has 14 amino acids. The ends lost 6 bases at V and 3 bases at J; junction bases unmatched: 6. Germline CDR1 and CDR2: SQVTM and ANQGSEA. CDR3 residues: CSVSQGASNQPQHF. For the CDR3, the DNA is TGCAGCGTGTCACAGGGGGCATCCAATCAGCCCCAGCATTTT.

The rearrangement links TRBV20-1 to TRBJ2-5, with 13 bases fitting TRBD2. The CDR3 is 19 amino acids. Looked up from germline, CDR1 is DFQATT and CDR2 is SNEGSKA (reference sequence). Trimming at V came to 1 base and at J to 4 bases, leaving 15 bases not matched to a gene. The chain's CDR3 is CSARVRTSGRIWGRETQYF. The CDR3, as DNA: TGCAGTGCTAGAGTCCGGACTAGCGGGAGAATATGGGGGAGAGAGACCCAGTACTTC.